This entry lists 5 T cell receptor beta chains sequenced from one sample in a study of OX40 agonist ivuxolimab in advanced cancers. The assay was immunoSEQ multiplex PCR, and TCRdb's table has in-frame clones only and misses some. The profile shows around 98,000 clones, around 85% of them singletons. The specimen comprised CD4+ or CD8+ T cells sorted from blood, sampled in a trial of the OX40 agonist ivuxolimab. These receptors all stem from an adult with an advanced solid tumor such as melanoma, head and neck, liver or kidney cancer.

The gene calls are TRBV5-4 and TRBJ1-2; D is unclear. The V end lost 3 bases, the J end lost 1 base, and 10 bases lay between the germline ends. CDR1 and CDR2 (germline): SGHNT, YYREEE (reference sequence). The CDR3 spans 14 residues. CDR3 sequence (DNA): TGTGCCAGCAGCTCGAGATTAGATAACTATGGCTACACCTTC. Amino acids: CASSSRLDNYGYTF.

The chain combines TRBV28 with TRBJ1-2; D unclear. Per germline, CDR1 MDHEN and CDR2 SYDVKM. This CDR3 is built from 14 residues. Between the trimmed V and J ends, which lost 3 bases and 4 bases, there was a span of 12 bases. CDR3 nucleotide sequence: TGTGCCAGCAGTTTCAGGACCCTTACCTATGGCTACACCTTC. Protein product: CASSFRTLTYGYTF.

The chain joins TRBV7-9 to TRBJ2-7; D is perhaps TRBD1 (6 bases). Trimming pared 0 bases from V and 6 bases from J, leaving 12 bases between. This CDR3 has 14 amino acids. CDR1 SEHNR and CDR2 FQNEAQ come from the germline V gene (reference sequence). CDR3 loop: CASSLAQGIGEQYF. The CDR3 region has the DNA TGTGCCAGCAGCTTAGCACAGGGTATTGGCGAGCAGTACTTC. The complete variable domain, with remaining parts taken from reference TRBV7-9 and TRBJ2-7, reads DTGVSQNPRHKITKRGQNVTFRCDPISEHNRLYWYRQTLGQGPEFLTYFQNEAQLEKSRLLSDRFSAERPKGSFSTLEIQRTEQGDSAMYLCASSLAQGIGEQYFGPGTRLTVT.

This clone was seen a handful of times. The chain couples TRBV11-1 to TRBJ2-5; tentative D call: TRBD2 (5 bases). This CDR3 spans 16 amino acids. In germline, CDR1 is SGHAT, CDR2 FQDESV (reference sequence). Trimming took off 6 bases at V and 1 base at J, with 18 bases between the two ends. The CDR3 nucleotides are TGTGCCAGCAGGGAGACGGCCTCGACTATCCAAGAGACCCAGTACTTC. Amino acid sequence: CASRETASTIQETQYF.

The J gene is TRBJ2-7, the V gene TRBV4-3; D is ambiguous. Trimming took 0 bases from V and 5 from J, leaving 14 bases between them. CDR1 and CDR2 (germline): LGHNA, YSLEER. The CDR3 covers 15 residues. DNA for the CDR3: TGCGCCAGCAGCCAAGAAATAAGGGATCGTCACGAGCAGTACTTC. It encodes CASSQEIRDRHEQYF.